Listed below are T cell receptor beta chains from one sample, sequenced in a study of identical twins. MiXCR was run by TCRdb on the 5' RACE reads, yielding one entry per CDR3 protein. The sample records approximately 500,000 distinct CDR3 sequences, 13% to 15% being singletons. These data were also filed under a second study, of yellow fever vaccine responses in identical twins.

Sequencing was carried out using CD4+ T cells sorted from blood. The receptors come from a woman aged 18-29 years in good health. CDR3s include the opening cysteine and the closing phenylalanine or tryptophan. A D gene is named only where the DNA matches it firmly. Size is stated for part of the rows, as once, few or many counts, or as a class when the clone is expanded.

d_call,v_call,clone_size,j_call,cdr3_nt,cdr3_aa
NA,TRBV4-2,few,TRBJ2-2,TGTGCCAGCAGCCCGGGTGAGAATACCGGGGAGCTGTTTTTT,CASSPGENTGELFF
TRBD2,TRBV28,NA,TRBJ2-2,TGTGCCAGCAGTCCTCGGACTAGCGGGGGGCGCACCGGGGAGCTGTTTTTT,CASSPRTSGGRTGELFF
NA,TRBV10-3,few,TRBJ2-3,TGTGCCATCAGTAAATCCACAGATACGCAGTATTTT,CAISKSTDTQYF
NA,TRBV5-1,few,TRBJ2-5,TGCGCCAGCAGCTTGGAGGGGCTAAGGGCCCAGTACTTC,CASSLEGLRAQYF
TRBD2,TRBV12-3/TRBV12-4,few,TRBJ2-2,TGTGCCAGACATCCAAGGGTTAGCGGGGGGTTGAACACCGGGGAGCTGTTTTTT,CARHPRVSGGLNTGELFF
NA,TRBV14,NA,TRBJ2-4,TGTGCCAGCAGCCAAGGCCCGTCGCTGGCCAAAAACATTCAGTACTTC,CASSQGPSLAKNIQYF
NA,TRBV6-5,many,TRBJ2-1,TGTGCCAGCCGTCGGGGCAATGAGCAGTTCTTC,CASRRGNEQFF
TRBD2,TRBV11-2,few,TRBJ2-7,TGTGCCAGCAGCTTATTTCCCGTGCTAGCGGGAGGGTCCTACGAGCAGTACTTC,CASSLFPVLAGGSYEQYF
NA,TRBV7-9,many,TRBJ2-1,TGTGCCAGCAGCTTACAGGGAGATGGCAATGAGCAGTTCTTC,CASSLQGDGNEQFF
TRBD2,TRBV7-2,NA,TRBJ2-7,TGTGCCAGCAGCCTCGACGGACTAGCGGTATACGAGCAGTACTTC,CASSLDGLAVYEQYF
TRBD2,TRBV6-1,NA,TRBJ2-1,TGTGCCAGCAGGGTTGGACTAGTTGACAATGAGCAGTTCTTC,CASRVGLVDNEQFF
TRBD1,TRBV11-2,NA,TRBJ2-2,TGTGCCAGCAGCTTAGATAGGAACAGGGGGACGAACACCGGGGAGCTGTTTTTT,CASSLDRNRGTNTGELFF
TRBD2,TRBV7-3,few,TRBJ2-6,TGTGCCAGCAGCCCCCGGGGAGGGTCTGGGGCCAACGTCCTGACTTTC,CASSPRGGSGANVLTF
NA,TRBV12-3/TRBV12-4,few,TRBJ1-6,TGTGCCAGCAGTTTGAGCAGGAGGTATTCACCCCTCCACTTT,CASSLSRRYSPLHF
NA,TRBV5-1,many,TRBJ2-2,TGCGCCAGCAGCCCGGCAGGCCCGAACACCGGGGAGCTGTTTTTT,CASSPAGPNTGELFF
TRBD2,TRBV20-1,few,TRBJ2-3,TGCAGTGCTAGTTCGCCCGCGGGGGGCACAGATACGCAGTATTTT,CSASSPAGGTDTQYF
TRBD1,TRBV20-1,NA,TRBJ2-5,TGCAGTGCTAATAGACAGGGCCCCAGGACCCCGACCCAGTACTTC,CSANRQGPRTPTQYF
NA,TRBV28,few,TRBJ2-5,TGTGCCAGCAGTTTCAAGGTTGGGAGTTCGTACCAAGAGACCCAGTACTTC,CASSFKVGSSYQETQYF
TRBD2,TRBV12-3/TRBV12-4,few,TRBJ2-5,TGTGCCAGCAGTCGTCGGACTAGCGGGAGCCGGGAGACCCAGTACTTC,CASSRRTSGSRETQYF
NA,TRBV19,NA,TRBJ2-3,TGTGCCAGTAGCAGAAGCCCGGGCACAGATACGCAGTATTTT,CASSRSPGTDTQYF
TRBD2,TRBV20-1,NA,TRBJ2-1,TGCAGTGCTAGAGGCGCGGGAGAGATGGGAGGAGAGCAGTTCTTC,CSARGAGEMGGEQFF
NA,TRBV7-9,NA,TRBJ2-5,TGTGCCAGCAGCCTCGAAGGTAACACGCAGACCCAGTACTTC,CASSLEGNTQTQYF
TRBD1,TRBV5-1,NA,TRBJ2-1,TGCGCCACCGGGGGCGGGGGACAGGGCTACAATGAGCAGTTCTTC,CATGGGGQGYNEQFF
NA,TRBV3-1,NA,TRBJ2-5,TGTGCCAGCAGCCAAGGGACACCAGGGACCCAGTACTTC,CASSQGTPGTQYF
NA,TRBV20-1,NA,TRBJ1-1,TGCAGTGTGAGTAGAACTGAAGCTTTCTTT,CSVSRTEAFF
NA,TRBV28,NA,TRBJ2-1,TGTGCCAGCAGTTTCCATGAGCAGTTCTTC,CASSFHEQFF
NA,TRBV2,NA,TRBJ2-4,TGTGCCAGCAGTGAATTTGCAGTTAAAAACATTCAGTACTTC,CASSEFAVKNIQYF
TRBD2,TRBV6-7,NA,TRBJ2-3,TGTGCCAGCTGTTCCACTAGCGGGGGGGCCCCTAGCACAGATACGCAGTATTTT,CASCSTSGGAPSTDTQYF
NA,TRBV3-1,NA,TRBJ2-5,TGTGCCAGCAGCCCGAACGACCTTTGGACCCAGTACTTC,CASSPNDLWTQYF
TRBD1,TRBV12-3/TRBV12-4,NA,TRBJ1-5,TGTGCCAGCAGTGCCCCAGGGGGCGGATATAGCAATCAGCCCCAGCATTTT,CASSAPGGGYSNQPQHF
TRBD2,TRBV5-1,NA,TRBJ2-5,TGCGCCAGCAGCCCTAGGACTAGCGGCCAAGAGACCCAGTACTTC,CASSPRTSGQETQYF
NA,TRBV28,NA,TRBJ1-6,TGTGCCAGCAGTTTACAGGCCGGGGGGTATTCACCCCTCCACTTT,CASSLQAGGYSPLHF
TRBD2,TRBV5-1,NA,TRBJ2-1,TGCGCCAGCAGCTGGGGAGTAGCGGGCTACAATGAGCAGTTCTTC,CASSWGVAGYNEQFF
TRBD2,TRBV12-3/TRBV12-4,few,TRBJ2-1,TGTGCCAGCAGTTTGCGTAGGACGGGACTAGCGGGCAAAAGCTCCTACAATGAGCAGTTCTTC,CASSLRRTGLAGKSSYNEQFF
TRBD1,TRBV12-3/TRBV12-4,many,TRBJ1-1,TGTGCCAGCATCACTCGGTCGGGACAGGCTTCTGAAGCTTTCTTT,CASITRSGQASEAFF
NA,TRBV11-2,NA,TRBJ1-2,TGTGCCAGCAGCGGACGTCCCCTCTATGGCTACACCTTC,CASSGRPLYGYTF
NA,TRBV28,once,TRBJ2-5,TGTGCCAGCAGTCTGGACAGCGGAGAGACCCAGTACTTC,CASSLDSGETQYF
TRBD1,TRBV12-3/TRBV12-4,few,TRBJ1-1,TGTGCCAGCATTACACGGACAGGGGGCGCTTACACTGAAGCTTTCTTT,CASITRTGGAYTEAFF
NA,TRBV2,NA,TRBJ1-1,TGTGCCAGCAGTGGTAGGGCAAACACTGAAGCTTTCTTT,CASSGRANTEAFF
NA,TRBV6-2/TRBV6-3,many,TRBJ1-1,TGTGCCAGCAGTACAGACAGGTTGAACACTGAAGCTTTCTTT,CASSTDRLNTEAFF
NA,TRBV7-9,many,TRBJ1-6,TGTGCCAGCAGCCCCGGGACCGAGAATTCACCCCTCCACTTT,CASSPGTENSPLHF
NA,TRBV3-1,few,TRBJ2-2,TGTGCCAGCAGCCAACATGGTTCCGGGGAGCTGTTTTTT,CASSQHGSGELFF
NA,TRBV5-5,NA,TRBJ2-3,TGTGCCAGCAGCCAGATGGGGGGCACTAGCACAGATACGCAGTATTTT,CASSQMGGTSTDTQYF
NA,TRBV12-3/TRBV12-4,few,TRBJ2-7,TGTGCCAGCAGGGCGGGAAGCTCCTACGAGCAGTACTTC,CASRAGSSYEQYF
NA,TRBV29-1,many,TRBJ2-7,TGCAGCGTTGAAGGGCAGGGGACTTACGAGCAGTACTTC,CSVEGQGTYEQYF
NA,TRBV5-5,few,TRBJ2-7,TGTGCCAGCAGCTTGGAGCAGGGGAGGTCCCACGAGCAGTACTTC,CASSLEQGRSHEQYF
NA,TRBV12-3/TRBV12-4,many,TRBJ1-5,TGTGCCAGCAGTTCTCAATGGGACACAAATCAGCCCCAGCATTTT,CASSSQWDTNQPQHF
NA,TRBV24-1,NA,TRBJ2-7,TGTGCCACCAGTGATTTGGACGAGCAGTACTTC,CATSDLDEQYF
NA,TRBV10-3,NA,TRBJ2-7,TGTGCCACCTGCCTCGGGGCGGAATACGAGCAGTACTTC,CATCLGAEYEQYF
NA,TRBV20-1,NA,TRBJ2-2,TGCAGTGCTAGAGTTATCGGGGGCCTGGGGTATACCGGGGAGCTGTTTTTT,CSARVIGGLGYTGELFF
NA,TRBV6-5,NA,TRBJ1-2,TGTGCCAGCAGTTCCAGGGCGCGCTATGGCTACACCTTC,CASSSRARYGYTF
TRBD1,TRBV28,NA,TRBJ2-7,TGTGCCAGCAGTTTCCGGACAGGGGAAGTAACCTACGAGCAGTACTTC,CASSFRTGEVTYEQYF
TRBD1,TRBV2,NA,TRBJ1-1,TGTGCCAGCACTGTGACAGGGGGCATGAACACTGAAGCTTTCTTT,CASTVTGGMNTEAFF
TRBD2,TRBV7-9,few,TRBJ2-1,TGTGCCAGCAGCCCGCTTCTAGCGGGAGGTAGGGATGAGCAGTTCTTC,CASSPLLAGGRDEQFF